This passage covers 9 T cell receptor beta chains from one sample sequenced in a study of shared clonotypes between healthy human individuals. The data were produced by immunoSEQ multiplex PCR, yet TCRdb's version contains in-frame clones alone and is incomplete. This table holds about 2.1 million clones, 93% found once. Positively selected for CCR7, the CD45RO-negative cells used as naive CD8 cells excluded terminally differentiated effector memory CD45RA+ cells. Sequencing was carried out using naive CD8+ T cells from PBMCs. Every receptor here comes from a man aged 18 to 30 in good health. Some clones in this sample may be carry-over from other donors' samples.

The CDR3 loop reads CASSPPGATNYGYTF. The CDR3 DNA is TGTGCCAGCTCACCGCCCGGGGCAACTAACTATGGCTACACCTTC. This sequence joins TRBV18 and TRBJ1-2, with D tentatively TRBD1 (5 bases). This CDR3 is 15 amino acids long. CDR1 is KGHSH and CDR2 is LQKENI in the germline V gene. Trimming took off 3 bases at V and 0 bases at J, with 11 bases between the two ends.

This chain connects TRBV7-8 to TRBJ2-7; no clear D gene. The V end lost 5 bases, the J end lost 7 bases, and 15 bases lay between the germline ends. Germline V CDR1 and CDR2: SGHVS, FQNEAQ. This CDR3 has 13 amino acids. CDR3 amino acids: CASSLKKVWEQYF. As DNA, the CDR3 is TGTGCCAGCAGCCTAAAGAAGGTTTGGGAGCAGTACTTC.

The V gene is TRBV28, the J gene TRBJ1-4, with TRBD1 as a possible D gene (5 bases). This CDR3 spans 15 amino acids. Germline values: CDR1 MDHEN, CDR2 SYDVKM. The V and J ends lost 5 bases and 5 bases respectively, with 15 bases between them. The CDR3 bases are TGTGCCAGCAGTCCCTGGGGGGGGGAGAATGAAAAACTGTTTTTT. This codes for CASSPWGGENEKLFF.

The CDR3 coding sequence is TGTGCCAGCTCACTTTTGACCCGTGAGCAGTTCTTC. Amino acid sequence: CASSLLTREQFF. The chain is built from TRBV18 and TRBJ2-1, with D unclear. This CDR3 region has 12 residues. CDR1 and CDR2 (germline): KGHSH, LQKENI. With 4 bases removed from V and 9 bases from J, the gap between germline ends came to 10 bases.

V usage is TRBV29-1 and J usage is TRBJ2-7; 9 positions agree with TRBD1. J lost 2 bases, V lost 4 bases, and 12 bases had no gene match. This CDR3 has 16 amino acids. In germline, CDR1 is SQVTM, CDR2 ANQGSEA. This CDR3 is CSVVERQGDTPYEQYF. CDR3 coding DNA: TGCAGCGTTGTTGAACGACAGGGGGATACCCCCTACGAGCAGTACTTC.

V usage is TRBV27 and J usage is TRBJ1-2; 7 bases agree with TRBD1. CDR1 MNHEY and CDR2 SMNVEV come from the germline V gene (reference sequence). V was pared by 6 bases and J by 2 bases, with 6 bases of the junction left unmatched. The CDR3 runs 14 residues. CDR3 region: CASRVTQGNYGYTF. The CDR3, as DNA: TGTGCCAGCAGAGTCACACAGGGGAACTATGGCTACACCTTC.

The chain joins TRBV2 to TRBJ2-7, with D perhaps being TRBD1 or TRBD2 (5 bases each). V shed 5 bases and J shed 4 bases, with 27 bases lying between them. This CDR3 is 18 amino acids long. Looked up from germline, CDR1 is SNHLY and CDR2 is FYNNEI. The CDR3 DNA sequence: TGTGCCAGCAGTCCTCGGCGGCAGGGTAGTAGAGGGGCGTACGAGCAGTACTTC. It encodes CASSPRRQGSRGAYEQYF.

The gene calls are TRBV13 and TRBJ2-1; the D is unclear. The CDR3 is 9 residues long. Germline V gene data show CDR1 as PRHDT and CDR2 as FYEKMQ (reference sequence). Trimming removed 9 bases from V and 12 bases from J, with 9 bases in between. Written as DNA, the CDR3 is TGTGCCAGTGGGGATGCGCAGTTCTTC. This translates into CASGDAQFF.

This sequence joins TRBV27 and TRBJ1-3; D unclear. Germline-derived CDR1 and CDR2 are MNHEY and SMNVEV (reference sequence). CDR3 length equals 15 residues. The ends were cut back, 2 bases at V and 7 bases at J, with 15 bases in the middle. This CDR3 reads CASSLEDPSVNTIYF. CDR3 nucleotide sequence: TGTGCCAGCAGTTTAGAGGACCCCTCAGTGAACACCATATATTTT.